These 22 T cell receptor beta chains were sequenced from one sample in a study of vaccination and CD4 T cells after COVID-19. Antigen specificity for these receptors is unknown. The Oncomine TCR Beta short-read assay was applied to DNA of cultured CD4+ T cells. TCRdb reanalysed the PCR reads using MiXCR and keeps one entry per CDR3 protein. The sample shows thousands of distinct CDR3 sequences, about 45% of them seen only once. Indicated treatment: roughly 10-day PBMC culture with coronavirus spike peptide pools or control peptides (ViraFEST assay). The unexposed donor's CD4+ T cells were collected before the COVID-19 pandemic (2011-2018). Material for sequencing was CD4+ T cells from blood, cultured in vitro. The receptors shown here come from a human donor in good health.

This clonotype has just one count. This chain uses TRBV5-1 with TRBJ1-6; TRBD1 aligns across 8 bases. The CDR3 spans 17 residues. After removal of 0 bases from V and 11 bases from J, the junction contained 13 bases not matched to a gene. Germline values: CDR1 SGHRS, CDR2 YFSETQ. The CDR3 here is CASSLAGTGTGLTPLHF. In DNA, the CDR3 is TGCGCCAGCAGCTTGGCCGGGACCGGGACAGGTTTGACACCCCTCCACTTT.

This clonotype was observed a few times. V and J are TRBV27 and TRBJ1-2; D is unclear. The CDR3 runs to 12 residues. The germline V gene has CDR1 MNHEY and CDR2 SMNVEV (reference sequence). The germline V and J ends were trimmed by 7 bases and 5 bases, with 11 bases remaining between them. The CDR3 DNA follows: TGTGCCAGCATTGGCGGGAGATATGGCTACACCTTC. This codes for CASIGGRYGYTF.

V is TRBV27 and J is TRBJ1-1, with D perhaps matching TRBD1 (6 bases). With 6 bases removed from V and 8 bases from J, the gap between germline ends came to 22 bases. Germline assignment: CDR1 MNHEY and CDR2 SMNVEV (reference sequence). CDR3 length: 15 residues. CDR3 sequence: CASSQHRERSSEAFF. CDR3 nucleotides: TGTGCCAGCAGCCAACACAGGGAACGAAGCTCCGAAGCTTTCTTT.

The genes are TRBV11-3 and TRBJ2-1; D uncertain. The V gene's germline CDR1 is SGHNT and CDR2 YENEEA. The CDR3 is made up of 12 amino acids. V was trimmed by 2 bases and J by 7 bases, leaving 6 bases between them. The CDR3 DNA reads TGTGCCAGCAGCTTAAGTAGGAATGAGCAGTTCTTC. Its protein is CASSLSRNEQFF.

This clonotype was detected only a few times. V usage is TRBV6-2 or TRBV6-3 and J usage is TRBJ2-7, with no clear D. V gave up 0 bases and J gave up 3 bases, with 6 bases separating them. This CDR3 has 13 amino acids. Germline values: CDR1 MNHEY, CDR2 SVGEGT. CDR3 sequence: CASSYSPSYEQYF. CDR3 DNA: TGTGCCAGCAGTTACTCACCCAGCTACGAGCAGTACTTC.

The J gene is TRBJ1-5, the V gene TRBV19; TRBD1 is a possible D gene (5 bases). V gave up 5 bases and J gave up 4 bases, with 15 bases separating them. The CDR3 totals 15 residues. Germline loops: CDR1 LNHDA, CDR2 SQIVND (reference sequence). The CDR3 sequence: CASSPRGAQNQPQHF. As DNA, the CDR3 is TGTGCCAGTAGTCCCCGAGGGGCCCAGAATCAGCCCCAGCATTTT.

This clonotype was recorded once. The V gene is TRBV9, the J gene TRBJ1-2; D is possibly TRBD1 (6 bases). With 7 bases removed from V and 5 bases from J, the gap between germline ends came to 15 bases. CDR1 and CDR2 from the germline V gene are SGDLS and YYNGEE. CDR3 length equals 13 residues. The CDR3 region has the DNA TGTGCCAGCGCAAGGACAGAGGGATATGGCTACACCTTC. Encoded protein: CASARTEGYGYTF. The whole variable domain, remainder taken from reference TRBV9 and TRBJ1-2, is DSGVTQTPKHLITATGQRVTLRCSPRSGDLSVYWYQQSLDQGLQFLIQYYNGEERAKGNILERFSAQQFPDLHSELNLSSLELGDSALYFCASARTEGYGYTFGSGTRLTVV.

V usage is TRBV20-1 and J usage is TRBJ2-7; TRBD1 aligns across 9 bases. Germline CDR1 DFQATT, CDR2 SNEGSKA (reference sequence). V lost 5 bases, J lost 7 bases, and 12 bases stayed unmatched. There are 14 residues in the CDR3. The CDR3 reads CSALRDRVPREQYF. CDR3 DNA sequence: TGCAGTGCTCTCCGGGACAGGGTCCCCCGTGAGCAGTACTTC.

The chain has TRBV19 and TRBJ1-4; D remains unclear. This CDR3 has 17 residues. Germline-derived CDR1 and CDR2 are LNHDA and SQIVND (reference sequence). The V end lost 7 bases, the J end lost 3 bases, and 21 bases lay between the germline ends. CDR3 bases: TGTGCCAGTATCGATCACGGTAGTTCCGTGGCTAATGAAAAACTGTTTTTT. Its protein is CASIDHGSSVANEKLFF.

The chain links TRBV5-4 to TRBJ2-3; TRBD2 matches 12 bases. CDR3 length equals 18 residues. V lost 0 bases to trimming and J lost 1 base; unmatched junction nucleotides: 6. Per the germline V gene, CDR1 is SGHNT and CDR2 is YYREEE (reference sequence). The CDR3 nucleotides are TGTGCCAGCAGCTTGGGTCTAGCGGGAGGGAGGGGCACAGATACGCAGTATTTT. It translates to CASSLGLAGGRGTDTQYF.

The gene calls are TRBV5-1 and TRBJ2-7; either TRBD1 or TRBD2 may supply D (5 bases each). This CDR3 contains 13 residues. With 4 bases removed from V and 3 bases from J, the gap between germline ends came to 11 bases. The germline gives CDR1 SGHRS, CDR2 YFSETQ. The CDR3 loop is CASSTGPSYEQYF. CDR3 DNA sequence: TGCGCCAGCAGCACGGGACCGAGCTACGAGCAGTACTTC.

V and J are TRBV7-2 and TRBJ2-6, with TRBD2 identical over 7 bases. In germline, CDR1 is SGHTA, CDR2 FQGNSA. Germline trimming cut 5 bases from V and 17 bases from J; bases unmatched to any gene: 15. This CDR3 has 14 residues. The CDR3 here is CASSASGTLIGVTF. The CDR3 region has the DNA TGTGCCAGCAGCGCGAGCGGGACTCTCATCGGGGTGACTTTC.

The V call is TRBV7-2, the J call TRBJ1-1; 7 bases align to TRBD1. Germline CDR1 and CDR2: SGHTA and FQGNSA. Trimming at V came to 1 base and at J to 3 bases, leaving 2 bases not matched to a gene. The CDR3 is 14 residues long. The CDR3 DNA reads TGTGCCAGCAGCTTAGGGACAGGCCACACTGAAGCTTTCTTT. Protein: CASSLGTGHTEAFF.

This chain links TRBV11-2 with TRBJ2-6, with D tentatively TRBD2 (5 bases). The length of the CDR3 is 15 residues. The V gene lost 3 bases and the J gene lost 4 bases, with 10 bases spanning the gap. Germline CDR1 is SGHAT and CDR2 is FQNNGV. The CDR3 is CASSFWQRGANVLTF. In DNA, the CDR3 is TGTGCCAGCAGCTTTTGGCAGCGGGGGGCCAACGTCCTGACTTTC.

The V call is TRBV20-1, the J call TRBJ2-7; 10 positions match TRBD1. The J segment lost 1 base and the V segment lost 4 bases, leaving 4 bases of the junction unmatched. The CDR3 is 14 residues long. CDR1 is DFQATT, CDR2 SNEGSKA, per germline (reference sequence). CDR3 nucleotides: TGCAGTGCTACTTGGGACAGGGGTTCCTACGAGCAGTACTTC. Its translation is CSATWDRGSYEQYF.

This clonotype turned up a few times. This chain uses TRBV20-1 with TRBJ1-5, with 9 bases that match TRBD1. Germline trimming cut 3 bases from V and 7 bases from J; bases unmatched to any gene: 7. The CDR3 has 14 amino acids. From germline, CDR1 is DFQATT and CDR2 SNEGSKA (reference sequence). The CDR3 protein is CSARVGQGGQPQHF. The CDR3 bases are TGCAGTGCTAGGGTGGGACAGGGAGGGCAGCCCCAGCATTTT.

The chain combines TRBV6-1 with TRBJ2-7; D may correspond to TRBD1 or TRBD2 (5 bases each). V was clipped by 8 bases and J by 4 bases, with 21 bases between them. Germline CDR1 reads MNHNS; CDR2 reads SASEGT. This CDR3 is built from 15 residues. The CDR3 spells CASGPIRGATYEQYF. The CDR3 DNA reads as TGTGCCAGCGGCCCCATTAGAGGGGCGACGTACGAGCAGTACTTC.

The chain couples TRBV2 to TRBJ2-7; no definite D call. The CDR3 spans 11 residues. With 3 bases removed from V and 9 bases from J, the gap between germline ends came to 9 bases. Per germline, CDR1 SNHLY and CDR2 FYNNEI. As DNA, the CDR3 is TGTGCCAGCAGTGAGCTGGGCTCGCAGTACTTC. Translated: CASSELGSQYF.

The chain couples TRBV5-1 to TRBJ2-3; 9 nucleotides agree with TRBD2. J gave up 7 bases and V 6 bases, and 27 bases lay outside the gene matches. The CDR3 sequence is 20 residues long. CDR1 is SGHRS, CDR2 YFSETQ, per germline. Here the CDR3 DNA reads TGCGCCAGCACCACCATCGGCGGGCTAGCGGGACTCAACGATGGGAATACGCAGTATTTT. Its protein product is CASTTIGGLAGLNDGNTQYF.

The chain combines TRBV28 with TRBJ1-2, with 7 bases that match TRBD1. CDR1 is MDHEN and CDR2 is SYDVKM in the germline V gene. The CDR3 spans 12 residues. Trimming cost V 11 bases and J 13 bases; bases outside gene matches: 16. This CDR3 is CAHSSGTVACTF. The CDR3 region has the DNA TGTGCCCATTCCTCCGGGACAGTTGCCTGCACCTTC.

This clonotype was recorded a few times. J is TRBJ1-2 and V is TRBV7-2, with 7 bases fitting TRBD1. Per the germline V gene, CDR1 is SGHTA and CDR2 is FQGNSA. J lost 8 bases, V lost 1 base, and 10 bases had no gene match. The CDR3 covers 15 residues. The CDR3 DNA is TGTGCCAGCAGCTTAGGAGACAGGGAGTCTGGAGGCTACACCTTC. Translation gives CASSLGDRESGGYTF.

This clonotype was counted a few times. The CDR3 region is CASSPGALARLNTGELFF. The CDR3 DNA is TGTGCCAGCAGCCCGGGGGCCCTAGCGAGGTTAAACACCGGGGAGCTGTTTTTT. The J gene is TRBJ2-2, the V gene TRBV7-6; D tentatively fits TRBD1 or TRBD2 (6 bases each). CDR3 length: 18 residues. V was clipped by 5 bases and J by 2 bases, with 21 bases between them. CDR1 is SGHVS, CDR2 FNYEAQ, per germline.